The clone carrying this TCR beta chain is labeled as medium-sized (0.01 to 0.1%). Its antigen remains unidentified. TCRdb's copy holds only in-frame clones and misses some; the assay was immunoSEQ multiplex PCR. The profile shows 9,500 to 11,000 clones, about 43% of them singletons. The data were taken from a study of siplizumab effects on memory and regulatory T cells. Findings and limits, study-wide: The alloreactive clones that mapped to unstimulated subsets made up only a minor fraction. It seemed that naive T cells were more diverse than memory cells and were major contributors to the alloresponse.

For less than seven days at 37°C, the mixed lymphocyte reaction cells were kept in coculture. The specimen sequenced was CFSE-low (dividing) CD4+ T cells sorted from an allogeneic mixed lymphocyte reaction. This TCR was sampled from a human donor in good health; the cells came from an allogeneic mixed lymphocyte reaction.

Here the CDR3 DNA reads TGTGCCAGCAGCTTAGGCGCCACGAGTGTTGGCAATCAGCCCCAGCATTTT. As protein: CASSLGATSVGNQPQHF. This sequence joins TRBV7-2 and TRBJ1-5; D gene unclear. Germline CDR1 reads SGHTA; CDR2 reads FQGNSA. This CDR3 has 17 residues. V was shortened by 1 base and J by 2 bases, with 15 bases between the two germline ends.